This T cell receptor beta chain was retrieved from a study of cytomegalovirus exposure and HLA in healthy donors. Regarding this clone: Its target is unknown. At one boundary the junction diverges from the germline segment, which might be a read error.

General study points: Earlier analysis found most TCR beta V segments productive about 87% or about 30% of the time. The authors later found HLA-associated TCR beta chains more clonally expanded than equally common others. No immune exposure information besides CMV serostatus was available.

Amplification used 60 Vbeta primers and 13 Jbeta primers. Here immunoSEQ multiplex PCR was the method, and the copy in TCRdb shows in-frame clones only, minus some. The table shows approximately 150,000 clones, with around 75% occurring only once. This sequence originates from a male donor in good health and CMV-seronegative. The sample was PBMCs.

For the CDR3, the DNA is TGTTCCAGCTTCGGACAGGGGACTGAAGCTTTCTTT. This codes for CSSFGQGTEAFF. J is TRBJ1-1 and V is TRBV7-9; 9 bases agree with TRBD1. Germline CDR1 SEHNR, CDR2 FQNEAQ (reference sequence). The CDR3 extends over 12 amino acids.